The rows below give T cell receptor beta chains drawn from one sample of a study of human T cells and chemical hapten exposure. TCRdb processed the RACE reads anew with MiXCR; each CDR3 protein has one entry. The sample shows approximately 89,000 distinct CDR3 sequences, about 9.4% of them seen only once. This specimen was whole blood, taken in connection with sensitization to the hapten diphenylcyclopropenone (DPC). These receptors all come from a woman aged 25 to 39 with alopecia areata. Some clones in this sample may be carry-over from other donors' samples. Both conserved end residues are part of each CDR3. A D gene is named only where the DNA matches it firmly. Expanded clones are given a class, and other clones once, few, many or no size at all.

clone size	V gene	D gene	J gene	CDR3 protein	CDR3 DNA
NA	TRBV3-1	NA	TRBJ1-3	CASSQIPGISGNTIYF	TGTGCCAGCAGCCAAATCCCAGGGATCTCTGGAAACACCATATATTTT
NA	TRBV5-1	NA	TRBJ1-4	CASSIDPSSEKLFF	TGCGCCAGCAGCATTGACCCCTCCAGTGAAAAACTGTTTTTT
NA	TRBV19	TRBD1	TRBJ2-3	CASSTPTGGGPDTQYF	TGTGCCAGTAGTACCCCGACAGGGGGCGGCCCAGATACGCAGTATTTT
many	TRBV28	TRBD2	TRBJ2-1	CASSYTGTSGYNEQFF	TGTGCCAGCAGTTACACCGGGACTAGCGGGTACAATGAGCAGTTCTTC
NA	TRBV5-1	NA	TRBJ2-5	CASSPNGQGETQYF	TGCGCCAGCAGCCCCAATGGCCAGGGGGAGACCCAGTACTTC
many	TRBV14	NA	TRBJ2-1	CASSLYNEQFF	TGTGCCAGCAGCCTATACAATGAGCAGTTCTTC
many	TRBV4-2	TRBD1	TRBJ2-7	CASSPQIGGQGLSYEQYF	TGTGCCAGCAGCCCCCAGATAGGAGGACAGGGCCTTTCCTACGAGCAGTACTTC
few	TRBV5-5	TRBD1	TRBJ2-7	CASSWEGQGAGEQYF	TGTGCCAGCAGCTGGGAGGGACAGGGGGCAGGCGAGCAGTACTTC
many	TRBV27	TRBD1	TRBJ1-1	CASRPTGARGAFF	TGTGCCAGCAGGCCTACAGGGGCGAGGGGAGCTTTCTTT
many	TRBV12-3/TRBV12-4	TRBD1	TRBJ1-6	CASSPGTGGRRTGSPLHF	TGTGCCAGCAGTCCGGGGACAGGGGGCCGTAGAACTGGTTCACCCCTCCACTTT
NA	TRBV29-1	TRBD1	TRBJ1-1	CSAMAGTGRLNTEAFF	TGCAGCGCCATGGCAGGGACAGGACGCTTGAACACTGAAGCTTTCTTT
many	TRBV28	NA	TRBJ2-7	CASSSDSRSSYEQYF	TGTGCCAGCAGTTCGGACAGTCGTAGCTCCTACGAGCAGTACTTC
few	TRBV2	NA	TRBJ1-4	CASSRNGGVNEKLFF	TGTGCCAGCAGCCGAAACGGAGGGGTTAATGAAAAACTGTTTTTT
many	TRBV6-6	NA	TRBJ1-4	CASRSSGTTNEKLFF	TGTGCCAGCAGATCCTCCGGAACAACTAATGAAAAACTGTTTTTT